This TCR beta chain was observed in a study of T cell clonality in common variable immunodeficiency. This clone was detected only a few times. Its antigen is unknown. The read ends 3 residues early relative to the CDR3; the germline J gene fills the gap. V lost 1 base to trimming and J lost 7 bases, with 12 bases between them. Germline CDR1 reads SGHRS; CDR2 reads YFSETQ. The CDR3 runs 15 residues. TCRdb's table, derived via immunoSEQ multiplex PCR, lists solely in-frame clones and lacks some. Listed for the sample are some 17,000 clones, none seen a single time. Study observations and caveats: Shared TCRbeta clones were fewer between CVID subjects than controls. Reportedly, TCR beta sequences from common variable immunodeficiency showed fewer deletions and N-nucleotide insertions. TCRbeta clonality was increased in CVID versus healthy controls.

Patients had low serum IgG, IgA and/or IgM and specific antibody deficiency. Blood came from CVID subjects not ill and not taking immunomodulatory or immunosuppressive medication. This TCR was sampled from a human donor with common variable immunodeficiency. J is TRBJ1-6 and V is TRBV5-1, with D tentatively TRBD1 (6 bases). Sample: peripheral blood mononuclear cells. CDR3 DNA (partial): TGCGCCAGCAGCTTGATGGGGCAGGGGAATTCACCC. It encodes CASSLMGQGNSP. The entire CDR3 protein is CASSLMGQGNSPLHF.